Listed here are 29 T cell receptor beta chains from one sample, sequenced in a study of T cells in Graves' hyperthyroidism and ophthalmopathy. Regions amplified from RNA transcripts were the TCR beta CDR3 regions. With the HTBI primer set, the TCR CDR3 went through a first round of RT-PCR. TCRdb fed the multiplex PCR reads into MiXCR, producing one record per CDR3 protein. The data show 640,000 or so distinct CDR3 sequences, 14% seen once. Sequencing was performed on blood. The source is a woman younger than 30 with Graves' ophthalmopathy.

This chain connects TRBV9 to TRBJ2-7, with a tentative D call TRBD2 (5 bases). Germline values: CDR1 SGDLS, CDR2 YYNGEE. Trimming took off 0 bases at V and 4 bases at J, with 11 bases between the two ends. This CDR3 is built from 14 residues. CDR3 coding DNA: TGTGCCAGCAGCGTAGCAGAGGGAATTTACGAGCAGTACTTC. This translates into CASSVAEGIYEQYF.

The chain recombines TRBV18 with TRBJ2-5; a possible D gene is TRBD1 (6 bases). This CDR3 spans 17 amino acids. The V end lost 5 bases, the J end lost 1 base, and 20 bases lay between the germline ends. Germline V CDR1 and CDR2: KGHSH, LQKENI. In nucleotides, the CDR3 is TGTGCCAGCTCATCCATCCCAGGGGCGAGGGCCCAAGAGACCCAGTACTTC. Its translation is CASSSIPGARAQETQYF.

This clonotype was counted only a few times. The chain employs TRBV4-3 and TRBJ2-5, with 9 bases that match TRBD1. This CDR3 spans 17 amino acids. Trimming at V came to 0 bases and at J to 5 bases, leaving 10 bases not matched to a gene. Germline assignment: CDR1 LGHNA and CDR2 YSLEER. This CDR3 reads CASSQDRGTGPGETQYF. CDR3 DNA: TGCGCCAGCAGCCAAGATCGGGGGACAGGGCCGGGGGAGACCCAGTACTTC.

A few counts support this clonotype. The J gene is TRBJ2-7, the V gene TRBV30; D is possibly TRBD2 (7 bases). Germline V lookup: CDR1 GTSNPN, CDR2 SVGIG (reference sequence). The CDR3 runs 20 residues. With 0 bases removed from V and 0 bases from J, the gap between germline ends came to 27 bases. In DNA form, the CDR3 reads TGTGCCTGGAGTGTACGGGGGCTTGGGACTAAGAAAGGTCTCTCCTACGAGCAGTACTTC. This encodes CAWSVRGLGTKKGLSYEQYF.

Many counts were recorded for this clonotype. This chain links TRBV20-1 with TRBJ2-7, with 12 nucleotides matching TRBD2. V lost 1 base to trimming and J lost 6 bases; unmatched junction nucleotides: 7. Germline-derived CDR1 and CDR2 are DFQATT and SNEGSKA (reference sequence). The length of the CDR3 is 15 residues. The chain's CDR3 is CSARVTTSGRPEQYF. The CDR3 nucleotides read TGCAGTGCTAGAGTCACGACTAGCGGGAGACCCGAGCAGTACTTC.

There are many counts of this clonotype. V gene TRBV7-2 combines with J gene TRBJ1-1; D is possibly TRBD1 (5 bases). V was shortened by 6 bases and J by 5 bases, with 28 bases between the two germline ends. Germline assignment: CDR1 SGHTA and CDR2 FQGNSA. The CDR3 has 18 residues. CDR3 in DNA: TGTGCCAGCAGAAACCACCTAGTATCCAGACGGGGGAGGACTGAAGCTTTCTTT. Translating gives CASRNHLVSRRGRTEAFF.

This clonotype was seen a few times. The chain links TRBV7-9 to TRBJ2-1, with 8 bases identical to TRBD2. Germline V CDR1 and CDR2: SEHNR, FQNEAQ (reference sequence). The trim removed 5 bases at V and 8 bases at J, leaving 14 bases unmatched. The CDR3 sequence is 16 residues long. CDR3 protein: CASSNPLGGGDDEQFF. For the CDR3, the DNA is TGTGCCAGCAGCAACCCCCTCGGGGGGGGGGATGATGAGCAGTTCTTC.

Ten or more counts support this clonotype. J is TRBJ1-1 and V is TRBV20-1; D ambiguous. CDR1 and CDR2 (germline): DFQATT, SNEGSKA (reference sequence). V lost 0 bases and J lost 5, with 7 bases in between. The CDR3 consists of 12 residues. The DNA of the CDR3 is TGCAGTGCTAGAGATAGGGCTACTGAAGCTTTCTTT. Its translation: CSARDRATEAFF.

The table lists this clonotype with many counts. V gene TRBV27 combines with J gene TRBJ2-1, with TRBD2 as a possible D gene (5 bases). Trimming cost V 3 bases and J 0 bases, with 9 bases left between them. The CDR3 extends over 15 amino acids. The germline V gene encodes CDR1 MNHEY and CDR2 SMNVEV (reference sequence). The CDR3 spells CASSFLDFSYNEQFF. CDR3 nucleotide sequence: TGTGCCAGCAGTTTTTTGGACTTCTCCTACAATGAGCAGTTCTTC.

The chain links TRBV30 to TRBJ2-1; D possibly uses TRBD1 or TRBD2 (5 bases each). CDR1 is GTSNPN and CDR2 is SVGIG in the germline V gene (reference sequence). This CDR3 has 13 residues. The CDR3 DNA is TGTGCGGGGGTGGGGATACCTGGGGGTGAGCAGTTCTTC. The encoded protein is CAGVGIPGGEQFF.

This clonotype was counted at least ten times. The chain uses TRBV28 and TRBJ1-2; 10 bases are a match to TRBD1. V gave up 5 bases and J gave up 8 bases; unmatched junction bases: 8. The CDR3 spans 14 residues. In germline, CDR1 is MDHEN, CDR2 SYDVKM. CDR3 loop: CASSTGQGRGGYTF. DNA for the CDR3: TGTGCCAGCAGTACGGGACAGGGGAGAGGAGGCTACACCTTC.

This clonotype showed up many times. V and J are TRBV24-1 and TRBJ2-7, with D maybe TRBD2 (6 bases). The germline V gene has CDR1 KGHDR and CDR2 SFDVKD. The germline V and J ends were trimmed by 4 bases and 3 bases, with 15 bases remaining between them. The CDR3 extends over 15 amino acids. CDR3 nucleotides: TGTGCCACCAGTGACCCCAGTCGCGGGGACTACGAGCAGTACTTC. This gives the protein CATSDPSRGDYEQYF.

The chain joins TRBV19 to TRBJ2-1; 11 positions agree with TRBD2. The CDR3 sequence is 14 residues long. CDR1 LNHDA and CDR2 SQIVND come from the germline V gene (reference sequence). V dropped 5 bases and J dropped 9; count of bases not matched to a gene: 6. CDR3 nucleotides: TGTGCCAGTAGTCCTATAGCGGGAGGGGCTGAGCAGTTCTTC. It specifies CASSPIAGGAEQFF.

This clonotype was detected only a few times. This may come from a read error, since a much larger clone is one base off. The genes are TRBV9 and TRBJ1-5, with a weak D call TRBD1 (5 bases). Germline lookup yields CDR1 SGDLS and CDR2 YYNGEE. The CDR3 spans 15 residues. The V and J ends lost 0 bases and 0 bases respectively, with 7 bases between them. The DNA of the CDR3 is TGTGCCAGCAGCGTAGCAGGGAATAGCAATCAGCCCCAGCATTTT. This sequence encodes CASSVAGNSNQPQHF. Combining the CDR3 with reference TRBV9 and TRBJ1-5 gives the whole variable domain DSGVTQTPKHLITATGQRVTLRCSPRSGDLSVYWYQQSLDQGLQFLIQYYNGEERAKGNILERFSAQQFPDLHSELNLSSLELGDSALYFCASSVAGNSNQPQHFGDGTRLSIL.

This clonotype was seen many times. This CDR3 reads CASSPWEVAGGQETQYF. The CDR3 DNA follows: TGTGCCAGCAGCCCTTGGGAGGTGGCGGGAGGCCAAGAGACCCAGTACTTC. The chain combines TRBV3-1 with TRBJ2-5, with TRBD2 matching over 8 bases. The CDR3 consists of 17 residues. Germline trimming cut 4 bases from V and 1 base from J; bases unmatched to any gene: 11. Looked up from germline, CDR1 is LGHDT and CDR2 is YNNKEL (reference sequence).

This clonotype was detected ten times or more. The CDR3 DNA is TGTGCCAGCATGTTTGGGGGTGGGGACGAGCAGTACTTC. Its translation is CASMFGGGDEQYF. The chain combines TRBV28 with TRBJ2-7; D may correspond to TRBD1 or TRBD2 (5 bases each). Germline V lookup: CDR1 MDHEN, CDR2 SYDVKM. V dropped 7 bases and J dropped 5 bases, with 15 bases sitting between them. The CDR3 loop spans 13 amino acids.

This clonotype has ten or more counts. V usage is TRBV7-8 and J usage is TRBJ1-5, with a weak D call TRBD1 (6 bases). The CDR3 contains 17 residues. Germline V gene lookup returns CDR1 SGHVS and CDR2 FQNEAQ. Trimming cost V 1 base and J 7 bases, with 20 bases left between them. The CDR3 loop is CASSLERRGLGAQPQHF. CDR3 coding DNA: TGTGCCAGCAGCTTAGAACGTCGGGGGCTTGGGGCCCAGCCCCAGCATTTT.

This clonotype occurred many times. The CDR3: CASSVTQGTPEETQYF. The CDR3 DNA sequence: TGTGCCAGCAGCGTGACGCAGGGGACCCCAGAGGAGACCCAGTACTTC. The V and J genes are TRBV9 and TRBJ2-5, with D tentatively TRBD1 (6 bases). This CDR3 region has 16 residues. The V end lost 2 bases, the J end lost 5 bases, and 19 bases lay between the germline ends. Germline CDR1 and CDR2: SGDLS and YYNGEE.

This clonotype was counted ten times or more. V usage is TRBV10-3 and J usage is TRBJ1-5; D not resolved. V lost 2 bases and J lost 1, with 6 bases in between. This CDR3 region has 14 residues. Germline V CDR1 and CDR2: ENHRY, SYGVKD. The CDR3 nucleotides read TGTGCCATCAGTGAGGGGGAGAGCAATCAGCCCCAGCATTTT. This translates into CAISEGESNQPQHF.

This clonotype appeared many times. This sequence joins TRBV6-6 and TRBJ1-2; no reliable D call. Germline V lookup: CDR1 MNHNY, CDR2 SVGAGI (reference sequence). There are 19 residues in the CDR3. Trimming took 1 base from V and 3 from J, leaving 24 bases between them. This chain's CDR3 is CASSYLNSLISRTHYGYTF. The CDR3 bases are TGTGCCAGCAGTTACTTAAATAGCCTGATAAGCAGAACCCACTATGGCTACACCTTC.

This clonotype has ten or more counts. DNA of the CDR3: TGTGCCAGCAGCTTAGGGGGCAGTCGGTGGACTGAAGCTTTCTTT. This translates into CASSLGGSRWTEAFF. The V call is TRBV7-9, the J call TRBJ1-1; D possibly corresponds to TRBD1 (5 bases). V was cut by 1 base and J by 5 bases, with 14 bases left in between. The germline V gene encodes CDR1 SEHNR and CDR2 FQNEAQ (reference sequence). The CDR3 runs to 15 residues.

This clonotype was counted at least ten times. This sequence joins TRBV20-1 and TRBJ2-2; no clear D gene. Trimming removed 5 bases at V and 3 bases at J, with 10 bases between. CDR3 length: 13 amino acids. The germline V gene has CDR1 DFQATT and CDR2 SNEGSKA (reference sequence). The CDR3 DNA is TGCAGTGCTCTTACACCTGACACCGGGGAGCTGTTTTTT. Protein: CSALTPDTGELFF.

Only a few counts were recorded for this clonotype. The V and J genes are TRBV20-1 and TRBJ2-1, with 14 bases that match TRBD2. The CDR3 loop spans 15 amino acids. CDR1 and CDR2 (germline): DFQATT, SNEGSKA (reference sequence). V lost 5 bases to trimming and J lost 8 bases; unmatched junction nucleotides: 8. CDR3 region: CSALTSGRAWDEQFF. The CDR3, as DNA: TGCAGTGCTTTGACTAGCGGGAGGGCCTGGGATGAGCAGTTCTTC.

This clonotype was counted a few times. V usage is TRBV24-1 and J usage is TRBJ1-4; D remains ambiguous. CDR1 and CDR2 (germline): KGHDR, SFDVKD. The CDR3 is 13 residues long. With 4 bases removed from V and 10 bases from J, the gap between germline ends came to 12 bases. CDR3 sequence: CATSDLPSGKLFF. The CDR3 coding sequence is TGTGCCACCAGTGACCTACCATCGGGAAAACTGTTTTTT.

In this sample, this clonotype turned up a few times. The chain links TRBV19 to TRBJ1-1, with D unclear. This CDR3 comprises 14 residues. V was clipped by 0 bases and J by 1 base, with 6 bases between them. Germline CDR1 reads LNHDA; CDR2 reads SQIVND (reference sequence). CDR3 sequence reads: CASSIDLENTEAFF. Here the CDR3 DNA reads TGTGCCAGTAGTATAGATTTAGAGAACACTGAAGCTTTCTTT.

In this sample, this clonotype turned up a few times. The chain uses TRBV6-2 or TRBV6-3 and TRBJ2-1; a weak D match, TRBD1 (6 bases). The CDR3 is 14 residues long. Germline V gene data show CDR1 as MNHEY and CDR2 as SVGEGT. V was shortened by 1 base and J by 5 bases, with 9 bases between the two germline ends. The CDR3 sequence is CASSYFSGDNEQFF. CDR3 in DNA: TGTGCCAGCAGTTACTTTTCAGGGGACAATGAGCAGTTCTTC.

As to this clonotype: A much larger clone differs from this one at a single base, so this may be a read error. The chain links TRBV24-1 to TRBJ1-1; D unclear. The germline V gene has CDR1 KGHDR and CDR2 SFDVKD. This CDR3 comprises 15 residues. The V and J ends lost 1 base and 6 bases respectively, with 14 bases between them. CDR3 in amino acids: CATSDFSEGRAEAFF. The CDR3 DNA follows: TGTGCCACCAGTGATTTCTCAGAGGGAAGGGCTGAAGCTTTCTTT.

This clonotype was observed many times. V and J are TRBV2 and TRBJ2-3; 13 bases align to TRBD2. The trim removed 8 bases at V and 1 base at J, leaving 12 bases unmatched. From germline, CDR1 is SNHLY and CDR2 FYNNEI. The CDR3 runs to 18 residues. The CDR3 bases are TGTGCCAGCTTGCCTGGACTAGCGGGAGTATGGGGCACAGATACGCAGTATTTT. Encoded protein: CASLPGLAGVWGTDTQYF.

The rearrangement uses TRBV12-3 or TRBV12-4 and TRBJ1-3, with D unresolved. V was shortened by 3 bases and J by 4 bases, with 10 bases between the two germline ends. CDR3 length equals 14 residues. CDR3 loop: CASSFSDGGNTIYF. CDR3 coding DNA: TGTGCCAGCAGTTTCTCGGACGGGGGAAACACCATATATTTT.